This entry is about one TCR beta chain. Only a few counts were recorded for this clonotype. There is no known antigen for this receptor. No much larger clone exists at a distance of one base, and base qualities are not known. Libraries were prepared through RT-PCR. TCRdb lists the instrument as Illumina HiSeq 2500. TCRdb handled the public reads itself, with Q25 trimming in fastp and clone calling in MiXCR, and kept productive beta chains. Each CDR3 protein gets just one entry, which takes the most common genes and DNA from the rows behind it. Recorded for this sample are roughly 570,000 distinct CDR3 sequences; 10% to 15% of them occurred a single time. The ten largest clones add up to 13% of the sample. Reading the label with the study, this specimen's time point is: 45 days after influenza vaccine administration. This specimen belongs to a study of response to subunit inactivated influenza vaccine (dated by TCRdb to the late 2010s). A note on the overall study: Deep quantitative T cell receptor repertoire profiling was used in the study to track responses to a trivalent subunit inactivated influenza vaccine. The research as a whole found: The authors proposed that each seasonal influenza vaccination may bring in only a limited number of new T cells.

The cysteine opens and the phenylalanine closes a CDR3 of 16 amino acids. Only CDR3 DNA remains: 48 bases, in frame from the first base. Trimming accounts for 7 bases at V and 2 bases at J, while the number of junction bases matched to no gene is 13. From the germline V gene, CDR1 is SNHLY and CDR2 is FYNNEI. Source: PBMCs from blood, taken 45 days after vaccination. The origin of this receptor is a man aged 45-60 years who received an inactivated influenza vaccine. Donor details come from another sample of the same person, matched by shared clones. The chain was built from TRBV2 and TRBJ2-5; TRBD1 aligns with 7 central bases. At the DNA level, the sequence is TGTGCCAGCACCTCCTCGACAGGGCTACTTCAAGAGACCCAGTACTTC. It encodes CASTSSTGLLQETQYF.